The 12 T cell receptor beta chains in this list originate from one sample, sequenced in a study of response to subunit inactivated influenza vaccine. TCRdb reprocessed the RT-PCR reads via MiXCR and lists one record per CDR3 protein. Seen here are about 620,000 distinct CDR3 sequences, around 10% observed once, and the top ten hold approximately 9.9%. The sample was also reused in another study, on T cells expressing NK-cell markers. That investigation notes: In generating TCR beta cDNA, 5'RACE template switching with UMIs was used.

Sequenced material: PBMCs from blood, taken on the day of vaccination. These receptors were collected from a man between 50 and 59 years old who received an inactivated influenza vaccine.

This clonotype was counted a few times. The chain's CDR3 is CSVVEGANVLTF. The CDR3 region has the DNA TGCAGCGTTGTGGAAGGGGCCAACGTCCTGACTTTC. This chain links TRBV29-1 with TRBJ2-6; D not resolved. From germline, CDR1 is SQVTM and CDR2 ANQGSEA. This CDR3 contains 12 residues. V dropped 4 bases and J dropped 4 bases, with 5 bases sitting between them.

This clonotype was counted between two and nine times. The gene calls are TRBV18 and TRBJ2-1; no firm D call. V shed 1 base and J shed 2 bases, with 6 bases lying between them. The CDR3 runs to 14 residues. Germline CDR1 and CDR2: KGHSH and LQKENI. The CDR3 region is CASSPRPTYNEQFF. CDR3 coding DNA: TGTGCCAGCTCACCACGGCCCACCTACAATGAGCAGTTCTTC.

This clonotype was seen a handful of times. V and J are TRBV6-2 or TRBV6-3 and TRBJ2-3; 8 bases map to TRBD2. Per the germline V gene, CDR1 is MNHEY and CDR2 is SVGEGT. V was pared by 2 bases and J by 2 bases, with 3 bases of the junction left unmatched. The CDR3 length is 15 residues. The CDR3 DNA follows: TGTGCCAGCAGTTACCGAGGACTAGCCACAGATACGCAGTATTTT. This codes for CASSYRGLATDTQYF.

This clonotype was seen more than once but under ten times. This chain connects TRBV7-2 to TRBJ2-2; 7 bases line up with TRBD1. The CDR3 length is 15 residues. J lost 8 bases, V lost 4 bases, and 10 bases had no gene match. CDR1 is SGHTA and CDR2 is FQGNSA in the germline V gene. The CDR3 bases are TGTGCCAGCAGCTCATACAGGGGATCGGTGGGGGAGCTGTTTTTT. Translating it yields CASSSYRGSVGELFF.

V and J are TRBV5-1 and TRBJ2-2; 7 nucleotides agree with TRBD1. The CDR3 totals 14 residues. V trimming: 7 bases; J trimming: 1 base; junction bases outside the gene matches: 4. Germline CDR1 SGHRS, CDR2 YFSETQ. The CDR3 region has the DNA TGCGCCAGCCACCGGACAGGGAACACCGGGGAGCTGTTTTTT. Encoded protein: CASHRTGNTGELFF.

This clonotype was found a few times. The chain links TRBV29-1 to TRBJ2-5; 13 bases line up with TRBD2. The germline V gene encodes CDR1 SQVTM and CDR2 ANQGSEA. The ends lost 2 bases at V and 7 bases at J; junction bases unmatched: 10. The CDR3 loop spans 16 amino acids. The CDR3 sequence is CSVEQYGLAGVGTQYF. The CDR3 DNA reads TGCAGCGTTGAACAATACGGACTAGCGGGGGTAGGGACCCAGTACTTC.

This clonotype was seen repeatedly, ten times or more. This chain's CDR3 is CSARATGFSYNEQFF. As DNA, the CDR3 is TGCAGTGCTAGGGCGACAGGGTTCTCCTACAATGAGCAGTTCTTC. The chain combines TRBV20-1 with TRBJ2-1, with TRBD1 identical over 7 bases. The CDR3 is 15 amino acids. CDR1 is DFQATT and CDR2 is SNEGSKA in the germline V gene (reference sequence). The V and J ends lost 3 bases and 0 bases, in that order; junction bases with no gene match: 5.

The CDR3 loop is CASSLGLAGYQETQYF. The CDR3 nucleotides are TGTGCCAGCAGTTTAGGGCTAGCGGGGTACCAAGAGACCCAGTACTTC. This rearrangement joins TRBV27 to TRBJ2-5; 9 bases align to TRBD2. Germline V gene data show CDR1 as MNHEY and CDR2 as SMNVEV (reference sequence). The length of the CDR3 is 16 residues. The V segment lost 2 bases and the J segment 0 bases; nucleotides outside the gene matches: 4.

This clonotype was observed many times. The CDR3 spells CASSLGAGRFQPQHF. CDR3 coding DNA: TGCGCCAGCAGCTTGGGGGCAGGTAGGTTCCAGCCCCAGCATTTT. The V gene is TRBV5-1, the J gene TRBJ1-5, with D uncertain. The germline gives CDR1 SGHRS, CDR2 YFSETQ. V was shortened by 0 bases and J by 7 bases, with 14 bases between the two germline ends. The CDR3 runs 15 residues.

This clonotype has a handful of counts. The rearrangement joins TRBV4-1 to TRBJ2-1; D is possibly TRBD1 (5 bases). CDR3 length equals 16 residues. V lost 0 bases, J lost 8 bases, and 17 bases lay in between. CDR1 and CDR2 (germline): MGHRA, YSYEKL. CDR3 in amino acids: CASSQDITPRVDEQFF. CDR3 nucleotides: TGCGCCAGCAGCCAAGATATTACCCCCAGGGTCGATGAGCAGTTCTTC.

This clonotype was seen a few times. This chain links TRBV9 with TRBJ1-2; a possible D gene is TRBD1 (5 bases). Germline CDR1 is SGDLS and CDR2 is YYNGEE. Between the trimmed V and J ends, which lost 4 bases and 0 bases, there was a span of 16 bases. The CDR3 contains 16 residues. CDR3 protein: CASSPRDRTSNYGYTF. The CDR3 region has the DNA TGTGCCAGCAGCCCCCGGGACCGTACCTCTAACTATGGCTACACCTTC. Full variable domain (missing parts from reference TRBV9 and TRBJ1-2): DSGVTQTPKHLITATGQRVTLRCSPRSGDLSVYWYQQSLDQGLQFLIQYYNGEERAKGNILERFSAQQFPDLHSELNLSSLELGDSALYFCASSPRDRTSNYGYTFGSGTRLTVV.

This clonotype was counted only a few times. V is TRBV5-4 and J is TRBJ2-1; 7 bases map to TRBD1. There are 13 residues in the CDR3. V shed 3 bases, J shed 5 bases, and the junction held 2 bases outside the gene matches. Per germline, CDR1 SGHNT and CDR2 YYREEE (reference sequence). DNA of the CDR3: TGTGCCAGCAGCTCGGGGACAGACAATGAGCAGTTCTTC. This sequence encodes CASSSGTDNEQFF.